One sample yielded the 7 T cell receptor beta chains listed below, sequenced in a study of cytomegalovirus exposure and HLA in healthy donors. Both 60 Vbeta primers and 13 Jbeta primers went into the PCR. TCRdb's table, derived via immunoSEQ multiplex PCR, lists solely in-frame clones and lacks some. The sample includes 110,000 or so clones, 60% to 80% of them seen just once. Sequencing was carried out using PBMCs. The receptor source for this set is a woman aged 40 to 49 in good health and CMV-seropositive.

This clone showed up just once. CDR3 DNA sequence: TGTGCCAGCAGCCTAACCCCCGAGTACGGGACAGGGCCTCCCGAGCAGTACTTC. It encodes CASSLTPEYGTGPPEQYF. The rearrangement links TRBV9 to TRBJ2-7; TRBD1 matches at 9 bases. Trimming at V came to 4 bases and at J to 6 bases, leaving 20 bases not matched to a gene. CDR1 and CDR2 from the germline V gene are SGDLS and YYNGEE. This CDR3 is built from 18 residues.

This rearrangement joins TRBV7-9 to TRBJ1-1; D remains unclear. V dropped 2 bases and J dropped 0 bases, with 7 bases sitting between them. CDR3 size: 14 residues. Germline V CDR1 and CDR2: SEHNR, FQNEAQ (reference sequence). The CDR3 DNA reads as TGTGCCAGCAGCTTACGAGTGATGAACACTGAAGCTTTCTTT. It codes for CASSLRVMNTEAFF.

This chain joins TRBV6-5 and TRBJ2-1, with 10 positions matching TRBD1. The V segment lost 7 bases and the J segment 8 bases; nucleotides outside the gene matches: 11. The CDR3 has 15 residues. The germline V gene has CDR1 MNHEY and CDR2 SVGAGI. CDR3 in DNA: TGTGCCAGCAAACGGACAGGGGGGAGGTTCGATGAGCAGTTCTTC. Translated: CASKRTGGRFDEQFF.

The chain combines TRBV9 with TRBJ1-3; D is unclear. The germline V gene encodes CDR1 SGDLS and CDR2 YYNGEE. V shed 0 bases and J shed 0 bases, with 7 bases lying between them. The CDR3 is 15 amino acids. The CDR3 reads CASSVEALSGNTIYF. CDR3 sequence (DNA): TGTGCCAGCAGCGTAGAAGCTCTCTCTGGAAACACCATATATTTT.

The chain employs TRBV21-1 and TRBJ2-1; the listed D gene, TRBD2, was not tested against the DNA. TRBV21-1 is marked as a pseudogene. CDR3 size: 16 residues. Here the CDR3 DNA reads TGTGCCAGCAGCAAAGATGGGAGGGGTCACTACAATGAGCAGTTCTTC. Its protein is CASSKDGRGHYNEQFF.

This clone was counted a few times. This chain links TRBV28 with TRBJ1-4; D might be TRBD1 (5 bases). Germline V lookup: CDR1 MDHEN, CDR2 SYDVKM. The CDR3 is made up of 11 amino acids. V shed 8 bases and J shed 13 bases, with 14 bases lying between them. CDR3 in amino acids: CASGSRDLLFF. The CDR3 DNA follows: TGTGCCAGCGGAAGCCGGGACTTACTGTTTTTT.

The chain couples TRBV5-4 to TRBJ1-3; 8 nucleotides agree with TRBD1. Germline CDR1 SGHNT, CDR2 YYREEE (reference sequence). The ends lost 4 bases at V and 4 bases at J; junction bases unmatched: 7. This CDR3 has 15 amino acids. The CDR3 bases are TGTGCCAGCAGCCAAGGACAGGGCTCAGGAAACACCATATATTTT. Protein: CASSQGQGSGNTIYF.